These T cell receptor beta chains were read from a single sample in a study of monozygotic twins with inflammatory bowel disease. Reprocessing the 5' RACE reads, TCRdb reports a single entry for every CDR3 protein and omits DNA. Its table records 300,000 to 450,000 distinct CDR3 sequences. Sequencing was carried out using blood. All receptors come from a human donor with ulcerative colitis or Crohn's disease, or a healthy co-twin of an affected twin (not recorded which). CDR3s include the opening cysteine and the closing phenylalanine or tryptophan. Fields, in order: J gene, V gene, CDR3 protein.

j_call: TRBJ2-1; v_call: TRBV11-3; cdr3_aa: CASSLDLGRGGGNEQFF
j_call: TRBJ2-5; v_call: TRBV7-3; cdr3_aa: CASSLTGSVETQYF
j_call: TRBJ2-1; v_call: TRBV3-1; cdr3_aa: CASSPLDRGRGEQFF
j_call: TRBJ2-5; v_call: TRBV12-3/TRBV12-4; cdr3_aa: CASSLARGLPQETQYF
j_call: TRBJ1-1; v_call: TRBV7-2; cdr3_aa: CASSFGGVANTEASF
j_call: TRBJ1-5; v_call: TRBV6-1; cdr3_aa: CASSDPKGGFNQPQHF
j_call: TRBJ2-5; v_call: TRBV7-2; cdr3_aa: CASSLGGPRETQYF
j_call: TRBJ2-3; v_call: TRBV4-3; cdr3_aa: CASAWGARTDTQYF
j_call: TRBJ2-6; v_call: TRBV6-1; cdr3_aa: CASSEEGSGANVLTF
j_call: TRBJ1-4; v_call: TRBV5-6; cdr3_aa: CASSNRMSNEKLFF
j_call: TRBJ2-1; v_call: TRBV25-1; cdr3_aa: CASSFWTGMDEQFF
j_call: TRBJ1-2; v_call: TRBV20-1; cdr3_aa: CSATGVKGSYGYTF
j_call: TRBJ1-1; v_call: TRBV18; cdr3_aa: CASSPLNSQNTEAFF
j_call: TRBJ2-5; v_call: TRBV11-3; cdr3_aa: CASSPGPRLGETQYF
j_call: TRBJ2-5; v_call: TRBV11-3; cdr3_aa: CASSLGGSPKETQYF
j_call: TRBJ2-1; v_call: TRBV5-6; cdr3_aa: CASGERGKYNEQFF
j_call: TRBJ2-7; v_call: TRBV29-1; cdr3_aa: CSVAASAGLSYEQYF
j_call: TRBJ1-1; v_call: TRBV18; cdr3_aa: CASSPTLWTRNTEAFF
j_call: TRBJ2-5; v_call: TRBV5-1; cdr3_aa: CASSEAGAPGATQYF
j_call: TRBJ1-6; v_call: TRBV7-2; cdr3_aa: CASSLAGGGNSPLHF
j_call: TRBJ2-3; v_call: TRBV5-1; cdr3_aa: CASSLARVSTDTQYF
j_call: TRBJ2-7; v_call: TRBV20-1; cdr3_aa: CSARDWTGTYEQYF
j_call: TRBJ2-3; v_call: TRBV7-9; cdr3_aa: CATEGLAASDTQYF
j_call: TRBJ1-6; v_call: TRBV6-5; cdr3_aa: CASSYDGGVGSPLHF
j_call: TRBJ1-6; v_call: TRBV11-1; cdr3_aa: CASSGQAVNSPLHF
j_call: TRBJ1-2; v_call: TRBV5-6; cdr3_aa: CASSFLGTTRDGYTF
j_call: TRBJ2-3; v_call: TRBV3-1; cdr3_aa: CASSQDISGAYGDTQYF
j_call: TRBJ2-7; v_call: TRBV27; cdr3_aa: CASSLVGTGVYEQYF
j_call: TRBJ2-6; v_call: TRBV5-1; cdr3_aa: CASRTRAWAGANVLTF
j_call: TRBJ2-5; v_call: TRBV19; cdr3_aa: CASSIQGLAETQYF